These 13 T cell receptor beta chains came from one sample sequenced in a study of cytomegalovirus exposure and HLA in healthy donors (dated by TCRdb to the late 2010s). Receptor amplification or capture employed the immunoSEQ multiplex PCR assay. The multiplex PCR relied on a mix of 60 forward primers for TCR Vbeta segments and 13 reverse primers for TCR Jbeta segments. TCRdb limited this immuneACCESS table to in-frame rearrangements with V and J called. A share of clones is missing; checked studies link under half to unresolved V genes, and the rest is unexplained. The sample data list 100,000 to 150,000 clones, and more than 60% of these were observed just once. Together, the top ten hold less than 2.5% of the sample. Material for sequencing was PBMCs. The receptors stem from a woman between 35 and 50 years old in good health and CMV-seropositive.

The chain couples TRBV7-2 to TRBJ1-1; tentative D call: TRBD1 (6 bases). CDR3 length equals 15 residues. The V gene's germline CDR1 is SGHTA and CDR2 FQGNSA. V lost 5 bases and J lost 8, with 21 bases in between. Here the CDR3 DNA reads TGTGCCAGCAGCCCTAGAGAGGGGGGGAGGCCAGAAGCTTTCTTT. Protein product: CASSPREGGRPEAFF.

This chain connects TRBV18 to TRBJ2-5; D is unclear. V was clipped by 5 bases and J by 1 base, with 8 bases between them. From germline, CDR1 is KGHSH and CDR2 LQKENI. CDR3 length: 13 residues. The CDR3 DNA follows: TGTGCCAGCTCAGTACAGTCCCAAGAGACCCAGTACTTC. Translated: CASSVQSQETQYF. Complete variable domain (other parts from reference TRBV18 and TRBJ2-5): NAGVMQNPRHLVRRRGQEARLRCSPMKGHSHVYWYRQLPEEGLKFMVYLQKENIIDESGMPKERFSAEFPKEGPSILRIQQVVRGDSAAYFCASSVQSQETQYFGPGTRLLVL.

The gene calls are TRBV6-1 and TRBJ1-5; 7 bases fit TRBD1. This CDR3 contains 15 residues. Trimming cost V 5 bases and J 7 bases; bases outside gene matches: 11. The germline CDR1 and CDR2 sequences are MNHNS and SASEGT. Here the CDR3 reads CASSIQGRFGQPQHF. As DNA, the CDR3 is TGTGCCAGCAGTATACAGGGGAGGTTTGGGCAGCCCCAGCATTTT.

The rearrangement uses TRBV27 and TRBJ1-1; D possibly corresponds to TRBD1 (6 bases). The V end lost 7 bases, the J end lost 5 bases, and 29 bases lay between the germline ends. Germline loops: CDR1 MNHEY, CDR2 SMNVEV (reference sequence). The CDR3 is made up of 18 amino acids. CDR3 region: CASTDYPPIQGLGTEAFF. The CDR3, as DNA: TGTGCCAGCACTGATTACCCCCCGATACAGGGTCTGGGGACTGAAGCTTTCTTT.

This clone was observed a handful of times. V gene TRBV5-6 combines with J gene TRBJ2-3, with TRBD2 identical over 9 bases. CDR1 SGHDT and CDR2 YYEEEE come from the germline V gene. The V and J ends lost 3 bases and 6 bases, in that order; junction bases with no gene match: 14. There are 17 residues in the CDR3. In DNA form, the CDR3 reads TGTGCCAGCAGCTGGGGTTCGCAGCGGGGGGCCAGGGATACGCAGTATTTT. Translating gives CASSWGSQRGARDTQYF. The full variable domain, rest sourced from reference TRBV5-6 and TRBJ2-3, is DAGVTQSPTHLIKTRGQQVTLRCSPKSGHDTVSWYQQALGQGPQFIFQYYEEEERQRGNFPDRFSGHQFPNYSSELNVNALLLGDSALYLCASSWGSQRGARDTQYFGPGTRLTVL.

The genes are TRBV7-2 and TRBJ2-3; TRBD2 aligns across 8 bases. Germline values: CDR1 SGHTA, CDR2 FQGNSA. This CDR3 has 17 amino acids. The V segment lost 0 bases and the J segment 2 bases; nucleotides outside the gene matches: 7. For the CDR3, the DNA is TGTGCCAGCAGCTTAGCGCCTCGCGGGAGGCCCACAGATACGCAGTATTTT. It codes for CASSLAPRGRPTDTQYF.

V usage is TRBV18 and J usage is TRBJ2-7; 8 bases match TRBD1. The germline gives CDR1 KGHSH, CDR2 LQKENI. V was clipped by 4 bases and J by 3 bases; unmatched bases: 5. The CDR3 extends over 14 amino acids. The CDR3 loop is CASSLGQGIYEQYF. The CDR3 nucleotides are TGTGCCAGCTCACTTGGACAGGGAATCTACGAGCAGTACTTC.

V and J are TRBV7-9 and TRBJ1-2, with a possible D match to TRBD1 (5 bases). The V end lost 5 bases, the J end lost 6 bases, and 22 bases lay between the germline ends. Germline V gene sequence: CDR1 SEHNR, CDR2 FQNEAQ (reference sequence). This CDR3 is built from 16 residues. DNA for the CDR3: TGTGCCAGCAGCCGCCAATTCAGTGACAGCGCCGATGGCTACACCTTC. It translates to CASSRQFSDSADGYTF.

V is TRBV7-2 and J is TRBJ2-7; D perhaps matches TRBD1 (5 bases). The V gene lost 3 bases and the J gene lost 4 bases, with 13 bases spanning the gap. The CDR3 length is 14 residues. Germline V lookup: CDR1 SGHTA, CDR2 FQGNSA. The CDR3 sequence: CASSLQGSRYEQYF. CDR3 coding DNA: TGTGCCAGCAGCTTGCAGGGCTCGAGGTACGAGCAGTACTTC.

DNA of the CDR3: TGCGCCAGCAGCTTGGGAGAGCGGTTCACTGAAGCTTTCTTT. It is translated as CASSLGERFTEAFF. This chain connects TRBV5-1 to TRBJ1-1; D unresolved. V was shortened by 0 bases and J by 4 bases, with 10 bases between the two germline ends. CDR1 SGHRS and CDR2 YFSETQ come from the germline V gene. The CDR3 spans 14 residues.

The chain uses TRBV11-1 and TRBJ2-2, with a possible D match to TRBD1 (6 bases). From germline, CDR1 is SGHAT and CDR2 FQDESV (reference sequence). Trimming cost V 5 bases and J 3 bases, with 16 bases left between them. The CDR3 consists of 16 residues. The CDR3 sequence is CASSRGKRGYTGELFF. CDR3 bases: TGTGCCAGCAGCCGGGGCAAGAGGGGGTACACCGGGGAGCTGTTTTTT.

The chain employs TRBV28 and TRBJ1-5, with D possibly being TRBD1 (5 bases). Looked up from germline, CDR1 is MDHEN and CDR2 is SYDVKM. The CDR3 is made up of 14 amino acids. With 7 bases removed from V and 6 bases from J, the gap between germline ends came to 16 bases. CDR3 protein: CASTGPPGGQPQHF. The CDR3 bases are TGTGCCAGCACGGGGCCCCCGGGGGGTCAGCCCCAGCATTTT.

The chain combines TRBV6-5 with TRBJ2-1, with no clear D. The CDR3 has 13 amino acids. The germline CDR1 and CDR2 sequences are MNHEY and SVGAGI. V lost 7 bases, J lost 2 bases, and 9 bases lay in between. CDR3 DNA: TGTGCCAGCACCTCCGGAGCCTACAATGAGCAGTTCTTC. Its protein is CASTSGAYNEQFF.